A selection of T cell receptor beta chains follows, all from one sample in a study of blood T cell repertoires in COVID-19. Produced via immunoSEQ multiplex PCR; TCRdb's table is partial and in-frame only. The table records 200,000 to 250,000 clones, almost 85% of them present only once. Input material: PBMCs or T cells enriched from blood (not recorded which). These receptors originate from a woman aged 45-59 years with acute COVID-19. The CDR3 runs from the conserved cysteine through the conserved F or W. The D gene is left open where the match is weak. Some rows have no size entry. The others give once, few or many, or a class for an expanded clone.

j_call,d_call,clone_size,v_call,cdr3_aa,cdr3_nt
TRBJ1-5,.,few,TRBV7-9,CASSRTTGNSNQPQHF,TGTGCCAGCAGCCGCACCACAGGGAATAGCAATCAGCCCCAGCATTTT
TRBJ2-6,.,.,TRBV6-5,CASSYFRSGANVLTF,TGTGCCAGCAGTTACTTTCGCTCTGGGGCCAACGTCCTGACTTTC
TRBJ1-2,.,.,TRBV11-2,CASSLSAVLYGYTF,TGTGCCAGCAGCTTATCGGCGGTTCTCTATGGCTACACCTTC
TRBJ2-7,.,.,TRBV12-5,CASGLPGQLNEQYF,TGTGCTAGTGGTTTGCCCGGACAGCTAAACGAGCAGTACTTC
TRBJ2-7,.,.,TRBV9,CASSVLDKSYEQYF,TGTGCCAGCAGCGTACTGGACAAATCCTACGAGCAGTACTTC
TRBJ2-7,TRBD2,.,TRBV11-2,CASSPSGGEQYF,TGTGCCAGCAGCCCCTCGGGGGGCGAGCAGTACTTC
TRBJ2-1,.,.,TRBV5-6,CASSSRVVYNEQFF,TGTGCCAGCAGCTCCCGGGTCGTGTACAATGAGCAGTTCTTC
TRBJ1-5,.,.,TRBV19,CASNDGAVQPQHF,TGTGCCAGTAATGACGGAGCGGTTCAGCCCCAGCATTTT
TRBJ1-5,.,.,TRBV19,CASSSGGWNQPQHF,TGTGCCAGTAGCTCAGGCGGGTGGAATCAGCCCCAGCATTTT
TRBJ1-2,TRBD1,.,TRBV4-3,CASSQDDRALYGYTF,TGCGCCAGCAGCCAAGATGACAGGGCTCTCTATGGCTACACCTTC
TRBJ1-3,.,.,TRBV10-3,CAISESRVVTGNTIYF,TGTGCCATCAGTGAGTCTCGGGTAGTGACTGGAAACACCATATATTTT
TRBJ2-3,TRBD2,.,TRBV11-3,CASSLKGAGGITDTQYF,TGTGCCAGCAGCTTAAAAGGAGCGGGGGGAATCACAGATACGCAGTATTTT
TRBJ1-5,TRBD1,.,TRBV5-1,CASSRGQGGDQPQHF,TGCGCCAGCAGCCGTGGACAGGGGGGTGATCAGCCCCAGCATTTT
TRBJ1-5,.,.,TRBV7-8,CASSLAARSQPQHF,TGTGCCAGCAGCTTAGCGGCCAGGTCACAGCCCCAGCATTTT
TRBJ2-7,.,.,TRBV21-1,CASSTGHYEQYF,TGTGCCAGCAGTACGGGACACTACGAGCAGTACTTC
TRBJ1-1,.,.,TRBV3-1/TRBV3-2,CASSRGETATEAFF,TGTGCCAGCAGCCGCGGAGAGACCGCGACTGAAGCTTTCTTT
TRBJ1-2,.,once,TRBV27,CASSLGRSYGYTF,TGTGCCAGCAGCCTCGGGAGAAGCTATGGCTACACCTTC
TRBJ1-1,.,.,TRBV4-3,CASSQSLRGGDEAFF,TGCGCCAGCAGCCAGTCCCTCCGGGGGGGTGACGAAGCTTTCTTT
TRBJ1-1,.,.,TRBV4-3,CASSRIRDTEAFF,TGCGCCAGCAGCCGAATCAGGGATACTGAAGCTTTCTTT
TRBJ2-7,TRBD1,.,TRBV5-1,CASSPTGGGTYEQYF,TGCGCCAGCAGCCCTACAGGGGGAGGCACCTACGAGCAGTACTTC
TRBJ1-1,.,many,TRBV5-6,CASSPRENTEAFF,TGTGCCAGCAGCCCGAGAGAGAACACTGAAGCTTTCTTT
TRBJ1-2,TRBD1,.,TRBV10-3,CAIRGTGNGYTF,TGTGCCATCAGGGGGACAGGGAATGGCTACACCTTC
TRBJ1-2,.,.,TRBV28,CASSFWTAERGYTF,TGTGCCAGCAGTTTCTGGACAGCGGAGCGAGGCTACACCTTC
TRBJ2-1,.,.,TRBV7-2,CASSLQGSNEQFF,TGTGCCAGCAGCTTACAGGGCTCCAATGAGCAGTTCTTC
TRBJ1-2,.,.,TRBV5-1,CASSLLAGEGYTF,TGCGCCAGCAGCTTGTTGGCAGGGGAAGGCTACACCTTC
TRBJ1-2,.,.,TRBV10-3,CAISESAADYGYTF,TGTGCCATCAGTGAGTCAGCGGCCGACTATGGCTACACCTTC
TRBJ2-1,TRBD2,.,TRBV7-2,CASSLASGVNEQFF,TGTGCCAGCAGCTTAGCTAGCGGGGTCAATGAGCAGTTCTTC
TRBJ1-1,.,.,TRBV20-1,CSAHGQTEAFF,TGCAGTGCACACGGACAGACTGAAGCTTTCTTT
TRBJ1-2,TRBD1,few,TRBV10-3,CAILDRVDYGYTF,TGTGCCATTTTGGACAGGGTGGACTATGGCTACACCTTC
TRBJ1-5,.,once,TRBV2,CASSARTEYQPQHF,TGTGCCAGCAGTGCGAGGACAGAATATCAGCCCCAGCATTTT
TRBJ2-2,.,once,TRBV5-4,CASTLRGTGELFF,TGTGCCAGCACTCTGCGGGGCACCGGGGAGCTGTTTTTT
TRBJ1-2,.,.,TRBV6-4,CASSDSYRGSDGYTF,TGTGCCAGCAGTGACTCGTACCGGGGTTCGGACGGCTACACCTTC
TRBJ2-2,.,few,TRBV5-1,CASSSAGGLVENTGELFF,TGCGCCAGCAGCTCGGCAGGAGGACTCGTCGAGAACACCGGGGAGCTGTTTTTT
TRBJ1-2,TRBD1,.,TRBV9,CASSVGDSISYTF,TGTGCCAGCAGCGTAGGGGACAGTATATCCTACACCTTC
TRBJ1-6,TRBD1,.,TRBV6-2/TRBV6-3,CASSFSGQYNSPLHF,TGTGCCAGCAGTTTCTCGGGACAGTATAATTCACCCCTCCACTTT
TRBJ2-3,TRBD2,.,TRBV4-3,CASSQDRHLGGGAVYYTDTQYF,TGCGCCAGCAGCCAAGATCGTCACCTGGGCGGGGGGGCAGTGTATTACACAGATACGCAGTATTTT
TRBJ1-1,TRBD1,.,TRBV7-2,CASSFRGTAKLNTEAFF,TGTGCCAGCAGCTTTCGGGGGACAGCCAAATTGAACACTGAAGCTTTCTTT
TRBJ1-5,.,.,TRBV6-5,CASSRAGQPQHF,TGTGCCAGCAGCCGGGCGGGTCAGCCCCAGCATTTT
TRBJ1-2,.,.,TRBV5-8,CASSARVRGYTF,TGTGCCAGCAGCGCCAGGGTCCGTGGCTACACCTTC
TRBJ2-1,TRBD2,.,TRBV7-2,CASSFSGGGDEQFF,TGTGCCAGCAGCTTTAGCGGGGGGGGCGATGAGCAGTTCTTC
TRBJ1-4,.,.,TRBV2,CASSEAQINNEKLFF,TGTGCCAGCAGTGAAGCGCAGATAAATAATGAAAAACTGTTTTTT
TRBJ1-2,TRBD1,.,TRBV5-6,CASSLANEGAMGGYTF,TGTGCCAGCAGCTTGGCCAACGAGGGGGCGATGGGTGGCTACACCTTC
TRBJ1-1,.,.,TRBV11-2,CASSLDSGVRGRTEAFF,TGTGCCAGCAGCTTAGATTCCGGGGTCCGGGGTCGGACTGAAGCTTTCTTT
TRBJ2-1,TRBD2,.,TRBV5-6,CASSWWEGRSSYNEQFF,TGTGCCAGCAGCTGGTGGGAGGGACGGAGCTCCTACAATGAGCAGTTCTTC
TRBJ2-7,.,.,TRBV12-3/TRBV12-4,CASSPFRDYEQYF,TGTGCCAGCAGCCCCTTCCGGGACTACGAGCAGTACTTC
TRBJ2-3,TRBD2,.,TRBV9,CASSTRLAGAQPADTQYF,TGTGCCAGCAGCACCCGACTAGCGGGGGCCCAGCCGGCAGATACGCAGTATTTT
TRBJ1-1,TRBD1,.,TRBV27,CASSLDRATEAFF,TGTGCCAGCAGTTTGGACAGGGCCACTGAAGCTTTCTTT
TRBJ1-2,.,.,TRBV13,CASTGQNYGYTF,TGTGCCAGCACCGGACAAAACTATGGCTACACCTTC
TRBJ1-3,.,.,TRBV14,CASSQGQSNGNTIYF,TGTGCCAGCAGCCAAGGACAGAGCAATGGAAACACCATATATTTT
TRBJ2-2,.,once,TRBV4-3,CASSQGWGGANTGELFF,TGCGCCAGCAGCCAAGGGTGGGGGGGCGCCAACACCGGGGAGCTGTTTTTT
TRBJ2-6,TRBD2,few,TRBV30,CAWSALIRTSGSGANVLTF,TGTGCCTGGAGTGCTTTGATACGGACTAGCGGGTCTGGGGCCAACGTCCTGACTTTC
TRBJ2-1,TRBD2,.,TRBV4-3,CASSHLLAGGPTPDNEQFF,TGCGCCAGCAGCCACCTACTAGCGGGGGGCCCCACTCCCGACAATGAGCAGTTCTTC